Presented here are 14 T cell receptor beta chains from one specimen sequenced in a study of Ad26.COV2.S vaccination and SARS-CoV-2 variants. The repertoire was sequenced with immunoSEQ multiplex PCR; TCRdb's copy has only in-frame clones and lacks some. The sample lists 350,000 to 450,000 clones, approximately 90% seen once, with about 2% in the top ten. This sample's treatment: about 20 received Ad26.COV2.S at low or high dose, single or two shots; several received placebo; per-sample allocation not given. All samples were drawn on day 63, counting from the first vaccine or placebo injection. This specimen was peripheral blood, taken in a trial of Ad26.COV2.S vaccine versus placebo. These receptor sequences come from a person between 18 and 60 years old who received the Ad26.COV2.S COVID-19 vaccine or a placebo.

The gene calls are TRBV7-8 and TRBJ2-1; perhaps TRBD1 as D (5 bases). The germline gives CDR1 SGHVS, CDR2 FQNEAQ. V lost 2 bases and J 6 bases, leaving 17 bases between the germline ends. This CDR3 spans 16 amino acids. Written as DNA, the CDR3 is TGTGCCAGCAGCTTATTGGCCAATCCTAGGGGCAATGAGCAGTTCTTC. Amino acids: CASSLLANPRGNEQFF.

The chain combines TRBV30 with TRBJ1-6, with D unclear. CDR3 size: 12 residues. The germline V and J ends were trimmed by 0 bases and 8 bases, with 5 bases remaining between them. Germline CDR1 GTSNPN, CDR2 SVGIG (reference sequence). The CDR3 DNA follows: TGTGCCTGGAGTGTCAACGATTCACCCCTCCACTTT. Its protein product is CAWSVNDSPLHF.

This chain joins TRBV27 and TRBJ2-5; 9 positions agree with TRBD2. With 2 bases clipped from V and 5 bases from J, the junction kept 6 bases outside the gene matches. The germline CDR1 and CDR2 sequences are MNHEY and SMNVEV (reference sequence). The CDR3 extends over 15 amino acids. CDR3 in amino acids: CASSLAGGLMETQYF. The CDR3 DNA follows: TGTGCCAGCAGTTTAGCGGGAGGGCTCATGGAGACCCAGTACTTC.

CDR3 in DNA: TGTGCCAGGCCCCAGGGGGGCGTGGAGGGCTACACCTTC. Its protein is CARPQGGVEGYTF. This rearrangement joins TRBV2 to TRBJ1-2; 7 bases line up with TRBD1. CDR3 length: 13 amino acids. J was trimmed by 8 bases and V by 9 bases; bases with no gene match: 12. Germline V lookup: CDR1 SNHLY, CDR2 FYNNEI.

CDR3 bases: TGTGCCAGCAGTGAACTGGCCTCTAATCAGCCCCAGCATTTT. Encoded protein: CASSELASNQPQHF. The V and J genes are TRBV2 and TRBJ1-5; D unresolved. Per the germline V gene, CDR1 is SNHLY and CDR2 is FYNNEI. V was pared by 2 bases and J by 4 bases, with 9 bases between. The CDR3 spans 14 residues.

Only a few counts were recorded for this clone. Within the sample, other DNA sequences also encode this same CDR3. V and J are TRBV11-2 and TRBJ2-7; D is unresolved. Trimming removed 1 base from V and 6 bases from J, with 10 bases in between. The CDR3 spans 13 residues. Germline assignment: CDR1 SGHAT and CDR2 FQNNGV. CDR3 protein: CASSLGAAGEQYF. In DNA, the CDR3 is TGTGCCAGCAGCTTAGGAGCCGCAGGCGAGCAGTACTTC.

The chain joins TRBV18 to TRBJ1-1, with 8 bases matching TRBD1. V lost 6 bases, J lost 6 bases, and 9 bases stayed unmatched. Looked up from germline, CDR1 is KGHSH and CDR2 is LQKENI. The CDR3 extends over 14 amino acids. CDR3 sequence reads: CASSPRTGSPEAFF. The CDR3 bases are TGTGCCAGCTCCCCCCGGACAGGGTCCCCTGAAGCTTTCTTT.

The DNA of the CDR3 is TGTGCCACCAGCGGGAGGGCTGCAAGCGGGAGGGGAAGCGAGCAGTTCTTC. Encoded protein: CATSGRAASGRGSEQFF. This chain joins TRBV15 and TRBJ2-1; the match to TRBD2 covers 10 bases. The CDR3 loop spans 17 amino acids. Germline V gene lookup returns CDR1 LNHNV and CDR2 YYDKDF (reference sequence). Germline trimming cut 5 bases from V and 10 bases from J; bases unmatched to any gene: 17.

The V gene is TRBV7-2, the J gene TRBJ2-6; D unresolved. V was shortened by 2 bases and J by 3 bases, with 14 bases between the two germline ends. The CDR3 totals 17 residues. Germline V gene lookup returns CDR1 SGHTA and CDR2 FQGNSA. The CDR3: CASSLYIPSSGANVLTF. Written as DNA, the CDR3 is TGTGCCAGCAGCTTATATATCCCGAGCAGTGGGGCCAACGTCCTGACTTTC.

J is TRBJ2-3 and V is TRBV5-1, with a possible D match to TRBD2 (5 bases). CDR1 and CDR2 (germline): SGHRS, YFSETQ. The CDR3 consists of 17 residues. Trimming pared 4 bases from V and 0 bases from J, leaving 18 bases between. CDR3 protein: CASSDGIGGSSTDTQYF. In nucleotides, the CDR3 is TGCGCCAGCAGCGATGGCATAGGTGGGAGCAGCACAGATACGCAGTATTTT. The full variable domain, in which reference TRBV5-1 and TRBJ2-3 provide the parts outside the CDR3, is KAGVTQTPRYLIKTRGQQVTLSCSPISGHRSVSWYQQTPGQGLQFLFEYFSETQRNKGNFPGRFSGRQFSNSRSEMNVSTLELGDSALYLCASSDGIGGSSTDTQYFGPGTRLTVL.

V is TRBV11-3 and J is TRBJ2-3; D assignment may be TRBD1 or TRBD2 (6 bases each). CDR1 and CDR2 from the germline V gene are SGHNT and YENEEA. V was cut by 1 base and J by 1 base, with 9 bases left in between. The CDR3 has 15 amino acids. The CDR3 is CASSLGGAGTDTQYF. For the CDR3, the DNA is TGTGCCAGCAGCTTAGGGGGGGCTGGCACAGATACGCAGTATTTT.

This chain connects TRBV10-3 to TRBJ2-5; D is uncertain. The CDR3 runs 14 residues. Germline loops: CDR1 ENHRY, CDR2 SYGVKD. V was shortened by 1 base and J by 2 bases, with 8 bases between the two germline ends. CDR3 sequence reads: CAISEFGSQETQYF. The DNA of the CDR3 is TGTGCCATCAGTGAGTTTGGCAGTCAAGAGACCCAGTACTTC.

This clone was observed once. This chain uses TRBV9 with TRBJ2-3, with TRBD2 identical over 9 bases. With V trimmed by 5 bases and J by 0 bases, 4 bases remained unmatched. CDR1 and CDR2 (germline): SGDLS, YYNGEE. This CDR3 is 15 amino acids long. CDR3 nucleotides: TGTGCCAGCAGGAAAGCGGGAGGTAGCACAGATACGCAGTATTTT. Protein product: CASRKAGGSTDTQYF.

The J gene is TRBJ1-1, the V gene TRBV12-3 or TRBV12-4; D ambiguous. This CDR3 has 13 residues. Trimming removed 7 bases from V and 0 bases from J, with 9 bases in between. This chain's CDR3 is CASTLILNTEAFF. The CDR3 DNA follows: TGTGCCAGCACCCTAATACTGAACACTGAAGCTTTCTTT.